A few counts support the clone carrying this T cell receptor (beta chain). Its antigen remains unknown. The CDR3 runs to 14 residues. V trimming: 5 bases; J trimming: 7 bases; junction bases outside the gene matches: 8. CDR1 is LNHDA and CDR2 is SQIVND in the germline V gene (reference sequence). A multiplex PCR was run with 60 Vbeta primers and 13 Jbeta primers. Clones were sequenced by immunoSEQ multiplex PCR, and TCRdb holds only the in-frame ones, with some missing. The data contain some 160,000 clones, over 70% of them singletons. The source of the sample is a study of cytomegalovirus exposure and HLA in healthy donors. On the study more broadly: Out of 150 million to 200 million T cells, an earlier analysis found roughly 100 million unique TCR beta sequences in total.

General study results and limits: Trimming of TCR beta V- and J-genes showed a link, identified in a later analysis, to a missense DCLRE1C variant. HLA alleles showed associations with about 15,000 TCR beta sequences in a later analysis, at a 0.05 false discovery rate.

The source is a woman between 50 and 59 years old in good health and CMV-seronegative. Sequenced sample: PBMCs. The chain couples TRBV19 to TRBJ2-1; 7 bases are shared with TRBD2. For the CDR3, the DNA is TGTGCCAGTAGTGCCCGGGACTACCGGAATGAGCAGTTCTTC. Translating gives CASSARDYRNEQFF.